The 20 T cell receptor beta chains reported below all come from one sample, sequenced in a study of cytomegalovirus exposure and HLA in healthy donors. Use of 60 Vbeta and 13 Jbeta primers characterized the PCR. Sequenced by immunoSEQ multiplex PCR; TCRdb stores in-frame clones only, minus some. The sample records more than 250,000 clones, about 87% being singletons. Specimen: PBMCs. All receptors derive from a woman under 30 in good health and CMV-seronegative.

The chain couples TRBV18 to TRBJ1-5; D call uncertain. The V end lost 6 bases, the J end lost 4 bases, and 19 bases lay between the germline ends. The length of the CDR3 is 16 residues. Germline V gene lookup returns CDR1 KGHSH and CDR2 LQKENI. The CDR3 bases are TGTGCCAGCTCCCGGGAGGCAGTCGGGTCGAATCAGCCCCAGCATTTT. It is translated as CASSREAVGSNQPQHF.

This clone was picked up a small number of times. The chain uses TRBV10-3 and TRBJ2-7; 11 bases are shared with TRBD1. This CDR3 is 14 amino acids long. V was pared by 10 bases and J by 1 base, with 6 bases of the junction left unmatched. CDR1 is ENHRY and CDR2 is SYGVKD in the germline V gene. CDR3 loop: CATWGQGVSYEQYF. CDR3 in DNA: TGTGCCACCTGGGGACAGGGGGTTTCCTACGAGCAGTACTTC.

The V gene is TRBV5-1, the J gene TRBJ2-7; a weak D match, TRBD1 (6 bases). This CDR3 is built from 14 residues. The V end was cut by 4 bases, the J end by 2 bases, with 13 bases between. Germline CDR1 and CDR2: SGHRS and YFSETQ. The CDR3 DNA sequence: TGCGCCAGCAGCCGAACCGGACAGACCTACGAGCAGTACTTC. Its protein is CASSRTGQTYEQYF.

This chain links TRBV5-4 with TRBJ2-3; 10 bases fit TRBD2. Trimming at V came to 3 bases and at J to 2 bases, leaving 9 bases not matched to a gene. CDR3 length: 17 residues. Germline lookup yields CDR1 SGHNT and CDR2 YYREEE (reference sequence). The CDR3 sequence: CASSYQAGGRDTDTQYF. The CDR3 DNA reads TGTGCCAGCAGCTACCAAGCGGGGGGGCGGGACACAGATACGCAGTATTTT.

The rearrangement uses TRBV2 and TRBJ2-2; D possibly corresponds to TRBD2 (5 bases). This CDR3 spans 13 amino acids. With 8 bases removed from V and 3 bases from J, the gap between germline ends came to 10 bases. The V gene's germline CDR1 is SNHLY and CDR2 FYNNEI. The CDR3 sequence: CASSRGYTGELFF. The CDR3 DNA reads TGTGCCAGCTCACGGGGATACACCGGGGAGCTGTTTTTT.

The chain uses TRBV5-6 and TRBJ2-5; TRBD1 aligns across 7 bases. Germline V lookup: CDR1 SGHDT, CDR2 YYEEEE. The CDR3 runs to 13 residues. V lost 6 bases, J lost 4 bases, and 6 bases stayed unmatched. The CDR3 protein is CASTKRDRETQYF. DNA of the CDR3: TGTGCCAGCACCAAACGGGACAGAGAGACCCAGTACTTC.

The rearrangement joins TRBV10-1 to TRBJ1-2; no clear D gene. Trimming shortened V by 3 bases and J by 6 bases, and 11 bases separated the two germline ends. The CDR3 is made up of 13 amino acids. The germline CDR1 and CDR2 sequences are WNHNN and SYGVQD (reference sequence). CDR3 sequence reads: CASSESRGDGYTF. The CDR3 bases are TGCGCCAGCAGTGAATCACGCGGAGATGGCTACACCTTC.

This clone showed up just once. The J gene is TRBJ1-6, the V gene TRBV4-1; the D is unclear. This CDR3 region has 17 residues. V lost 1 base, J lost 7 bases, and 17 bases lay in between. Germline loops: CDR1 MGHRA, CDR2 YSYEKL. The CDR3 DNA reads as TGCGCCAGCAGCCAAGCCGGGGAGGGAGCTAGAAATTCACCCCTCCACTTT. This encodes CASSQAGEGARNSPLHF.

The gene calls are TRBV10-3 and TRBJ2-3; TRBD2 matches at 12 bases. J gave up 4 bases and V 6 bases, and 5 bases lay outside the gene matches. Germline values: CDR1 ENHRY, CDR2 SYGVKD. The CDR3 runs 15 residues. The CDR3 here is CAIRTSGGLADTQYF. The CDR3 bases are TGTGCCATCAGGACTAGCGGGGGATTGGCAGATACGCAGTATTTT.

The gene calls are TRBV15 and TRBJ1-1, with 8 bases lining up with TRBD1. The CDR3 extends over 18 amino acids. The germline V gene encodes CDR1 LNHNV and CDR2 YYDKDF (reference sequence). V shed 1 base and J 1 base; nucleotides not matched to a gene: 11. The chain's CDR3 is CATSRGQTGERGNTEAFF. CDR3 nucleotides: TGTGCCACCAGCAGAGGACAGACAGGGGAAAGAGGGAACACTGAAGCTTTCTTT.

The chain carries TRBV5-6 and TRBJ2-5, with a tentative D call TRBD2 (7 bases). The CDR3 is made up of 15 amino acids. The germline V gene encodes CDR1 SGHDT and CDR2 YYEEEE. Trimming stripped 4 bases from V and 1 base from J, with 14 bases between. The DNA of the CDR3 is TGTGCCAGCAGCAACGCGGGGGCCTCCCAAGAGACCCAGTACTTC. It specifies CASSNAGASQETQYF.

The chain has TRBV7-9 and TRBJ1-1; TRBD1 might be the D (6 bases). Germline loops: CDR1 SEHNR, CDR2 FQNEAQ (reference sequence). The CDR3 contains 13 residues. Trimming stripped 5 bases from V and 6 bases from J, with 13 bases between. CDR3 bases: TGTGCCAGCAGCCCCCGCGGGGGGCCTGAAGCTTTCTTT. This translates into CASSPRGGPEAFF.

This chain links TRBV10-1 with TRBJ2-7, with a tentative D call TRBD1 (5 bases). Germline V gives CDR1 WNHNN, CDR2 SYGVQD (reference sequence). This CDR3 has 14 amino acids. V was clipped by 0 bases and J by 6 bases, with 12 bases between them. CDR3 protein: CASSESTASREQYF. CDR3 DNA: TGCGCCAGCAGTGAGTCGACAGCTTCCCGCGAGCAGTACTTC.

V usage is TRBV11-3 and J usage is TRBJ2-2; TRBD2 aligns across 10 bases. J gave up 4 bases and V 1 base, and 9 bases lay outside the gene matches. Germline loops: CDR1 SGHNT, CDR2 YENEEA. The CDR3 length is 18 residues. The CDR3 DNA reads TGTGCCAGCAGCTTAGTTGGTATGGGACTAGCGAGCACCGGGGAGCTGTTTTTT. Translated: CASSLVGMGLASTGELFF.

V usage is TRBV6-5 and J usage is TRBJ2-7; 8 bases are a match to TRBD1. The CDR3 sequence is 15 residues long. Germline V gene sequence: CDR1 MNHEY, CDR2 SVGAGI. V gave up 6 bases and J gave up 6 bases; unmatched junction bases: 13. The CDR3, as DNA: TGTGCCAGCAGACTAGGACAGGGTTCAGCTTCCGAGCAGTACTTC. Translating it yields CASRLGQGSASEQYF.

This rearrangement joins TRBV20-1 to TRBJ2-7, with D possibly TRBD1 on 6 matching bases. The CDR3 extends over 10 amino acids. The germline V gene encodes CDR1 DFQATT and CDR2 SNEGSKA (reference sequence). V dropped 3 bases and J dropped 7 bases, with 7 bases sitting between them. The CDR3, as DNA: TGCAGTGCTAGGAGGGGGGAGCAGTACTTC. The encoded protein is CSARRGEQYF.

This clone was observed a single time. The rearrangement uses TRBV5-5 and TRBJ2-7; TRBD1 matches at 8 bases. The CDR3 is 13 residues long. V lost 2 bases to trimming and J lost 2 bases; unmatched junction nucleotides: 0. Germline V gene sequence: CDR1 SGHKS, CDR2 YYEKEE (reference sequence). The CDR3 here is CASSLQGAYEQYF. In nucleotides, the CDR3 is TGTGCCAGCAGCTTACAGGGGGCCTACGAGCAGTACTTC. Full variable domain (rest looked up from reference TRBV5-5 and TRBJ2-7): DAGVTQSPTHLIKTRGQQVTLRCSPISGHKSVSWYQQVLGQGPQFIFQYYEKEERGRGNFPDRFSARQFPNYSSELNVNALLLGDSALYLCASSLQGAYEQYFGPGTRLTVT.

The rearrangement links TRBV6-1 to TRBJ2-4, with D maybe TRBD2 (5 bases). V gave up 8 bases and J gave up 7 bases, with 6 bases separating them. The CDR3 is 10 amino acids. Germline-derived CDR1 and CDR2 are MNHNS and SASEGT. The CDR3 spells CASWENIQYF. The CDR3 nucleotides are TGTGCCAGCTGGGAGAACATTCAGTACTTC.

CDR3 region: CASSIRGLTNTEAFF. The CDR3 DNA sequence: TGTGCCAGTAGTATTAGGGGGTTAACGAACACTGAAGCTTTCTTT. This sequence joins TRBV19 and TRBJ1-1, with D possibly TRBD1 on 6 matching bases. V shed 3 bases and J shed 1 base, with 12 bases lying between them. Per the germline V gene, CDR1 is LNHDA and CDR2 is SQIVND (reference sequence). The CDR3 consists of 15 residues. Variable domain in full (rest from reference TRBV19 and TRBJ1-1): DGGITQSPKYLFRKEGQNVTLSCEQNLNHDAMYWYRQDPGQGLRLIYYSQIVNDFQKGDIAEGYSVSREKKESFPLTVTSAQKNPTAFYLCASSIRGLTNTEAFFGQGTRLTVV.

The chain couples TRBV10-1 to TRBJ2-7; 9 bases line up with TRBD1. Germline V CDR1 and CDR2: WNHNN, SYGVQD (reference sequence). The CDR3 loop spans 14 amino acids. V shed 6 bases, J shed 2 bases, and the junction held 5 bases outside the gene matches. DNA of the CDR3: TGCGCCAGCAGAATGGACAGGGGTCCCTACGAGCAGTACTTC. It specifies CASRMDRGPYEQYF.